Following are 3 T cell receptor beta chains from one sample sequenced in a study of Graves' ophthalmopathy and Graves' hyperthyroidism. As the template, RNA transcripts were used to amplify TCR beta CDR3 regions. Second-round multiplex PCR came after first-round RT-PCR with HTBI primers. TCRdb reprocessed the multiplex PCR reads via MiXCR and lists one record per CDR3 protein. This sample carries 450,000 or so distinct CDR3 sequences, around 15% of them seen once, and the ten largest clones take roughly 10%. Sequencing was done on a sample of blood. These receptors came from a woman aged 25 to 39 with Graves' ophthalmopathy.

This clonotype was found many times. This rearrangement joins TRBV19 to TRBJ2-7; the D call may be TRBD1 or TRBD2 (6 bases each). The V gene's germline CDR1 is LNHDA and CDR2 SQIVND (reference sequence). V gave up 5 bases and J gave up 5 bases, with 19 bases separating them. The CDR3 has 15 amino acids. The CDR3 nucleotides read TGTGCCAGTAGTCCGCGGGACAACCTCCCCCACGAGCAGTACTTC. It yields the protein CASSPRDNLPHEQYF.

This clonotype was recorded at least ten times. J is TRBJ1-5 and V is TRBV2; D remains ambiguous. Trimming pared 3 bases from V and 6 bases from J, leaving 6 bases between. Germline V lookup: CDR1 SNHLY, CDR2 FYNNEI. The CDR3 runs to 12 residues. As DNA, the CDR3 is TGTGCCAGCAGTGATGAGCTTCAGCCCCAGCATTTT. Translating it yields CASSDELQPQHF.

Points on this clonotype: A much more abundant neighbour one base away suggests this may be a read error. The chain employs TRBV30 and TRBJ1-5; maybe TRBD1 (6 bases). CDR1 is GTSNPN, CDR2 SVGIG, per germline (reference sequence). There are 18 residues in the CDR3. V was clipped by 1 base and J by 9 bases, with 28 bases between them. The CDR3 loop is CAWSELTLSEGVPMPQHF. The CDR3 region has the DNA TGTGCCTGGAGTGAATTGACCCTAAGCGAGGGGGTTCCGATGCCCCAGCATTTT. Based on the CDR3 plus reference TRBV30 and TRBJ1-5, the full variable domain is SQTIHQWPATLVQPVGSPLSLECTVEGTSNPNLYWYRQAAGRGLQLLFYSVGIGQISSEVPQNLSASRPQDRQFILSSKKLLLSDSGFYLCAWSELTLSEGVPMPQHFGDGTRLSIL.